This T cell receptor beta chain is drawn from a study of blood T cell repertoires in COVID-19 (dated by TCRdb to the early 2020s). Concerning the study at large: The collaborator samples originated in the United States, Italy and Spain and spanned the acute and convalescent phases of COVID-19. Where available, HLA class I and class II types were taken from metadata supplied by the sample provider and were not determined by assay-based typing. The repertoires were released in a freely available public database meant as a resource for research on the immune response to SARS-CoV-2. The prospective study material was composed of cDNA or gDNA derived from T cells, B-cell-depleted T cells, or PBMCs. Nearly every sample came with metadata listing a de-identified subject ID, COVID-19 status, age in years and sex. Samples were obtained from the ongoing ImmuneRACE study (first 160 participants) and from over a thousand subjects provided by 6 global collaborators. The dataset comprised deeply sampled blood TCRbeta repertoires from subjects exposed to, actively infected with, or recovered from COVID-19. Paper-wide results and their limitations: How much clinical and demographic metadata was included differed by source and by participant, and the metadata was provided uncurated.

Participants in the prospective study were enrolled through a virtual design, were aged about 18 to 90 years, and lived in about two dozen United States geographic areas. Cohort assignment in the prospective study relied on participant-reported clinical history from a screening survey and a study questionnaire. For ImmuneRACE Cohort 3, a participant was defined as recovered based on two consecutive negative NP/OP PCR tests, clearance by a healthcare professional, or resolution of symptoms. Mobile phlebotomists in the prospective study collected whole blood, serum and a nasopharyngeal or oropharyngeal swab from every participant. Over a roughly 2-month period, participants in the prospective study had the option of providing additional blood draws and questionnaires. Blood samples from the prospective study were shipped frozen or at room temperature prior to DNA extraction. A word on this clone: Its antigen has not been determined. No base qualities exist here, and no much larger clone lies one base off it.

TCRbeta CDR3 regions were amplified from genomic DNA by means of the immunoSEQ Assay, a bias-controlled multiplex PCR. As for the original processing: Within the assay, amplification of reference gene primers was used to estimate how many nucleated cells each sample contained. To quantify the absolute abundance of each unique TCRbeta CDR3 rearrangement, sequence reads were collapsed and filtered. Productive Simpson clonality was computed per sample as the square root of Simpson's diversity index over productive rearrangements. Sourced from immuneACCESS, this table was stored by TCRdb with only in-frame sequences that have V and J called. A share of the clones is absent; for the studies checked, an unresolved V gene accounts for under half, and the remainder has no known explanation. V, J and clone size reflect that table, while D and trimming were determined from the DNA. Recorded for this sample are hundreds of thousands of clones; around 91% of them occurred a single time. The top ten constitute about 1% of the sample.

The CDR3 runs 18 residues from the cysteine to the phenylalanine. Only the CDR3 DNA is retained, 54 bases long and in frame from the first base. Per the germline V gene, SNHLY is the CDR1 and FYNNEI is the CDR2. The V end gives up 0 bases and the J end 2 bases, leaving 12 bases in the junction not matched to a gene. This TCR was recovered from a man between 18 and 29 years old who had recovered from COVID-19. Sequencing input: PBMCs or T cells enriched from blood (not recorded which). This chain is built from TRBV2 and TRBJ1-1; 7 bases in between match TRBD1. The CDR3 reads CASSEAGYVDRTNTEAFF. In nucleotides, the sequence is TGTGCCAGCAGTGAAGCCGGATATGTGGACAGGACCAACACTGAAGCTTTCTTT.